A selection of T cell receptor beta chains follows, all from one sample in a study of T cell changes during pregnancy in multiple sclerosis. Only in-frame clones appear in the TCRdb table, and some are missing; sequencing was by immunoSEQ multiplex PCR. The sample shows around 92,000 clones, 85% to 95% of them seen only once. Source: peripheral blood, taken after pregnancy. The receptors shown here come from a female donor with multiple sclerosis, enrolled in a pregnancy study. The CDR3 runs from the conserved cysteine through the conserved F or W. D genes are given only for firm matches. Rows may omit the clone size; those that give it use once, few, many or a size class.

v_gene	j_gene	d_gene	abundance	CDR3nt	CDR3aa
TRBV30	TRBJ1-1	TRBD1	.	TGTGCCTGGTCCGGGACAGGGGTTATCTTGAACACTGAAGCTTTCTTT	CAWSGTGVILNTEAFF
TRBV28	TRBJ2-5	TRBD2	many	TGTGCCAGCAGTCCGCCGGGACTAGCGGGAGTAGAGACCCAGTACTTC	CASSPPGLAGVETQYF
TRBV4-1	TRBJ2-1	.	.	TGCGCCAGCAGCCTGTTAGAGCTCTCACCCCCTGTCTTC	CASSLLELSPPVF
TRBV30	TRBJ2-1	.	.	TGTGCCGGGAAATCGATAGCGGATGAGCAGTTCTTC	CAGKSIADEQFF
TRBV30	TRBJ1-5	.	.	TGTGCCTGGAGTGTACCCAGGGCGTATAGCAATCAGCCCCAGCATTTT	CAWSVPRAYSNQPQHF
TRBV7-9	TRBJ2-7	TRBD1	once	TGTGCCAGCAGCCCAGGACAGGGGTTCGTCGAGCAGTACTTC	CASSPGQGFVEQYF
TRBV9	TRBJ2-7	TRBD1	.	TGTGCCAGCAGCGCGACAGGGGACGAGCAGTACTTC	CASSATGDEQYF
TRBV7-8	TRBJ2-1	.	.	TGTGCCAGCAGCAAAGACTCCTACCTCTCGGTCTTC	CASSKDSYLSVF
TRBV27	TRBJ2-5	TRBD2	.	TGTGCCAGCAGGCCCTGGACTAGCGAGAACCAAGAGACCCAGTACTTC	CASRPWTSENQETQYF
TRBV2	TRBJ2-7	TRBD1	.	TGTGCCAGCAGTGACGGGACAGCCCCCGAGCAGTACTTC	CASSDGTAPEQYF
TRBV4-1	TRBJ2-7	TRBD1	.	TGCGCCAGCAGCCAAGAGTTCGGACAGGGACGCGAGCAGTACTTC	CASSQEFGQGREQYF
TRBV19	TRBJ1-1	TRBD1	.	TGTGCCAGTAGTCACAGGGGGAACACTGAAGCTTTCTTT	CASSHRGNTEAFF
TRBV30	TRBJ1-2	.	.	TGTGCCTGGACCCACGGATTAGCGGGACGTCCTTCACCCAAGGCCGCTAACTATGGCTACACCTTC	CAWTHGLAGRPSPKAANYGYTF
TRBV19	TRBJ2-1	TRBD1	.	TGTGCCAGTAGTATTCTTCGGGACAGGGCCAATGAGCAGTTCTTC	CASSILRDRANEQFF
TRBV30	TRBJ2-7	TRBD1	.	TGTGCCTGGAGTGTAGGACAGGGGCAGGACGAGCAGTACTTC	CAWSVGQGQDEQYF
TRBV5-1	TRBJ1-2	TRBD1	.	TGCGCCAGCAGCTTGGCCGACAGGGGATTTAAAGGCTACACCTTC	CASSLADRGFKGYTF
TRBV5-6	TRBJ2-1	TRBD2	.	TGTGCCAGCAGCTTGGAGGGACTAGCGGATTACAATGAGCAGTTCTTC	CASSLEGLADYNEQFF
TRBV7-9	TRBJ1-1	.	.	TGTGCCAGCAGCTTCCAGGGCATGAACACTGAAGCTTTCTTT	CASSFQGMNTEAFF
TRBV28	TRBJ2-6	TRBD1	.	TGTGCCAGCAGTTCCTGGGACAGTCAGGGCTCTGGGGCCAACGTCCTGACTTTC	CASSSWDSQGSGANVLTF
TRBV9	TRBJ2-7	TRBD1	once	TGTGCCAGCAGCTTACAGGGGGGCCACGAGCAGTACTTC	CASSLQGGHEQYF
TRBV5-6	TRBJ1-2	.	.	TGTGCCAGCAGCCTCGGCAGGGGCGGGAGAAACTATGGCTACACCTTC	CASSLGRGGRNYGYTF
TRBV7-9	TRBJ2-3	.	.	TGTGCCAGCAGCTTAGCTCCTCCGGAGTCAGATACGCAGTATTTT	CASSLAPPESDTQYF
TRBV25-1	TRBJ2-1	.	.	TGTGCCAGCAGTGACTCGGCTAGCGATGAGCAGTTCTTC	CASSDSASDEQFF
TRBV4-1	TRBJ2-3	.	.	TGCGCCAGCAGCCAATCCCAGGGTGCAGATACGCAGTATTTT	CASSQSQGADTQYF
TRBV28	TRBJ2-7	TRBD1	.	TGTGCCAGCAGCCCGGGACAGGGTATTCCCTACGAGCAGTACTTC	CASSPGQGIPYEQYF
TRBV27	TRBJ2-3	TRBD1	once	TGTGCCAGCAGGAGGACAGGGAGCACAGATACGCAGTATTTT	CASRRTGSTDTQYF
TRBV7-6	TRBJ1-1	.	.	TGTGCCAGCAGCTTAGAGTATACAGGGCGGAACACTGAAGCTTTCTTT	CASSLEYTGRNTEAFF
TRBV5-1	TRBJ2-2	TRBD2	.	TGCGCCAGCAGCTCGGGACTAACCGGCCTGGGCGGGGAGCTGTTTTTT	CASSSGLTGLGGELFF
TRBV6-1	TRBJ2-3	.	.	TGTGCCAGCAGCCTCGCGGGAGATACGCAGTATTTT	CASSLAGDTQYF
TRBV29-1	TRBJ2-5	.	.	TGCAGCGCGGGACTTAGCGGAAACCAAGAGACCCAGTACTTC	CSAGLSGNQETQYF
TRBV27	TRBJ2-7	TRBD2	.	TGTGCCAGCTTCGGGGGGTCCCTCTTTTACTACGAGCAGTACTTC	CASFGGSLFYYEQYF
TRBV11-2	TRBJ1-2	.	once	TGTGCCAGCAGCTTAGATCCGAGTTCCTATGGCTACACCTTC	CASSLDPSSYGYTF
TRBV7-9	TRBJ2-7	.	.	TGTGCCAGCAGCCCCGGTATGGGGCACTTCTACGAGCAGTACTTC	CASSPGMGHFYEQYF
TRBV9	TRBJ2-1	TRBD2	once	TGTGCCAGCAGCGTAGTTCGAGCGGGAGGAAACAATGAGCAGTTCTTC	CASSVVRAGGNNEQFF
TRBV4-3	TRBJ2-1	TRBD2	.	TGCGCCAGCAGCCAAGAACGCGGGGTAGCGGGAGTTGTCTACAATGAGCAGTTCTTC	CASSQERGVAGVVYNEQFF
TRBV27	TRBJ1-5	.	.	TGTGCCAGCGGAGATAGCAATCAGCCCCAGCATTTT	CASGDSNQPQHF
TRBV28	TRBJ1-3	.	.	TGTGCCAGCACCCCCCCTCCGGGGGAACCCTGGGGAAACACCATATATTTT	CASTPPPGEPWGNTIYF
TRBV7-9	TRBJ2-7	TRBD2	.	TGTGCCAGCAGCTTAGGTGTAGCGGGAGACGAGCAGTACTTC	CASSLGVAGDEQYF
TRBV9	TRBJ1-1	TRBD1	.	TGTGCCAGCAGCGGCCCGGACAGGGTGGATTTTGGAGCTTTCTTT	CASSGPDRVDFGAFF
TRBV14	TRBJ2-2	TRBD2	.	TGTGCCAGCAAGCTAGCGGAATACACCGGGGAGCTGTTTTTT	CASKLAEYTGELFF